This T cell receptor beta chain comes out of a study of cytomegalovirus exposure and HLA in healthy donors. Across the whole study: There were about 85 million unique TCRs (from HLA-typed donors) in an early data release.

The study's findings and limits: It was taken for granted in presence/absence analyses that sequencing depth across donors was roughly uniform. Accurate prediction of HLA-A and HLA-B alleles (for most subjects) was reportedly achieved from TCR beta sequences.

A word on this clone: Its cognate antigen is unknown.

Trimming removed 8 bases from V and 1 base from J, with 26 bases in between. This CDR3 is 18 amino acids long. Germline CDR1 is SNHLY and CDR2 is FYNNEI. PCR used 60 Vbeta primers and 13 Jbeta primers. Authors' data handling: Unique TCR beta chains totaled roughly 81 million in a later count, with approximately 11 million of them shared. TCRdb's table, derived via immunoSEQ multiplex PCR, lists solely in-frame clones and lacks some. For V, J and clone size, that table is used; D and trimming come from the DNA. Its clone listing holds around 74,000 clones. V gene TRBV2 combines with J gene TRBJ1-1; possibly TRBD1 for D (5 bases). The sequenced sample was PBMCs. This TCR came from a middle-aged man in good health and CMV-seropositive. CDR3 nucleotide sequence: TGTGCCAGCCGGTTTCTAGGCGGGGCTCCACATCGGAACACTGAAGCTTTCTTT. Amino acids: CASRFLGGAPHRNTEAFF.